The present T cell receptor (beta chain) was sequenced within a study of blood T cell repertoires in COVID-19. About the research overall: Acute and convalescent COVID-19 samples came from the United States, Italy and Spain. T cells, B-cell-depleted T cells, or PBMCs supplied cDNA or gDNA.

This CDR3 is 16 amino acids long. Germline trimming cut 4 bases from V and 4 bases from J; bases unmatched to any gene: 4. The germline CDR1 and CDR2 sequences are MNHEY and SVGAGI. Per the study methods: Quantification of nucleated cells was approximated via reference gene primer amplification. Sequenced by immunoSEQ multiplex PCR; TCRdb stores in-frame clones only, minus some. V and J calls and clone size are those listed in that table; D and trimming were worked out from the DNA. Of tens of thousands of clones listed, roughly 68% are singletons. This clone has ten or more counts. The sequenced sample was peripheral blood. The clonotype comes from an elderly woman with acute or convalescent COVID-19. The rearrangement joins TRBV6-5 to TRBJ2-2; 12 bases align to TRBD1. This chain's CDR3 is CASSLGQGAATGELFF. CDR3 sequence (DNA): TGTGCCAGCAGTTTGGGACAGGGGGCAGCCACCGGGGAGCTGTTTTTT.